This T cell receptor (beta chain) is from a study of T cells of healthy individuals. TCRdb re-derived calls from the 5' RACE reads in MiXCR, one entry per CDR3 protein. The sample lists roughly 87,000 distinct CDR3 sequences, approximately 16% occurring once. This clonotype showed up just a few times. There are 12 residues in the CDR3. V lost 2 bases and J lost 4, with 4 bases in between. CDR1 and CDR2 (germline): SGDLS, YYNGEE. The clonotype was recovered from a human donor in good health. This chain connects TRBV9 to TRBJ1-3; D not certain. CDR3 residues: CASSVPGNTIYF. CDR3 nucleotides: TGTGCCAGCAGCGTTCCGGGAAACACCATATATTTT.